The T cell receptor (beta chain) under discussion was sequenced for a study of blood T cell repertoires in COVID-19. Background on the study: T cells, B-cell-depleted T cells, or PBMCs provided the cDNA or gDNA that served as material.

The CDR3 runs 14 residues. Germline CDR1 is SGHAT and CDR2 is FQNNGV. Trimming stripped 2 bases from V and 0 bases from J, with 6 bases between. Sequencing was performed with immunoSEQ multiplex PCR; in TCRdb, only in-frame clones are kept and a portion is missing. The table records 150,000 to 200,000 clones, over 75% of them present only once. All enrollees were roughly 18 to 89 years old and from about 25 US areas. The sample taken for sequencing was PBMCs or T cells enriched from blood (not recorded which). V usage is TRBV11-2 and J usage is TRBJ2-3, with a weak D call TRBD2 (5 bases). The receptor comes from a human donor with acute COVID-19. The donor label of this sample is uncertain. CDR3 in amino acids: CASSLTGSTDTQYF. CDR3 coding DNA: TGTGCCAGCAGCTTAACGGGGAGCACAGATACGCAGTATTTT.